This T cell receptor (beta chain) was captured in a study of T cell repertoires in cytomegalovirus infection. Study information: Recently identified HLA-C-restricted CMV epitopes were used, and well-studied HLA-B-restricted CMV epitopes were used as well. Evidence of both CMV infection and a matching HLA type came from public TCR beta signatures.

Whole-study findings and limits: HLA-C-restricted CMV clonotypes gave the most frequent clonotype in two of eight donors.

In regard to this clonotype: As yet, its antigen is unknown.

Each CDR3 protein gets one entry after TCRdb re-called the reads with MiXCR. The sample carries about 220,000 distinct CDR3 sequences, 38% recorded once. The germline CDR1 and CDR2 sequences are SEHNR and FQNEAQ (reference sequence). Trimming pared 5 bases from V and 5 bases from J, leaving 10 bases between. This CDR3 contains 13 residues. This sample comprised CD8+ T cells from cultured PBMCs, obtained from culture after CMV antigen stimulation. This clonotype was sampled from a human donor in good health (CMV status not recorded). Some clones in this sample may be carry-over from other donors' samples. This chain connects TRBV7-9 to TRBJ2-1; D might be TRBD1 or TRBD2, each matching 5 bases. The CDR3 nucleotides read TGTGCCAGCAGCATCCTGGGGGACAATGAGCAGTTCTTC. It specifies CASSILGDNEQFF.